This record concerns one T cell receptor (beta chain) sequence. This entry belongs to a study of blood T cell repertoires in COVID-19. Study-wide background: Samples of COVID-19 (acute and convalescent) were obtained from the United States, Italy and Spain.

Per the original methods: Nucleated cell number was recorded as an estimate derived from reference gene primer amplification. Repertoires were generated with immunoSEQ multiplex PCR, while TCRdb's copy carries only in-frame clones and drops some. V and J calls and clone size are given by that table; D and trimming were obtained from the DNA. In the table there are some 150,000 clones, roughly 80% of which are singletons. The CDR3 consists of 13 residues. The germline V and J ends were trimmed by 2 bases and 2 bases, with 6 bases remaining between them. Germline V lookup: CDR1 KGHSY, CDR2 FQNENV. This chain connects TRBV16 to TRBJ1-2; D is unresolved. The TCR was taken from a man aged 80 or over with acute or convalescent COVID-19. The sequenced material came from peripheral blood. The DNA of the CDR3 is TGTGCCAGCAGCCAAGAGAAAAACTATGGCTACACCTTC. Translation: CASSQEKNYGYTF.